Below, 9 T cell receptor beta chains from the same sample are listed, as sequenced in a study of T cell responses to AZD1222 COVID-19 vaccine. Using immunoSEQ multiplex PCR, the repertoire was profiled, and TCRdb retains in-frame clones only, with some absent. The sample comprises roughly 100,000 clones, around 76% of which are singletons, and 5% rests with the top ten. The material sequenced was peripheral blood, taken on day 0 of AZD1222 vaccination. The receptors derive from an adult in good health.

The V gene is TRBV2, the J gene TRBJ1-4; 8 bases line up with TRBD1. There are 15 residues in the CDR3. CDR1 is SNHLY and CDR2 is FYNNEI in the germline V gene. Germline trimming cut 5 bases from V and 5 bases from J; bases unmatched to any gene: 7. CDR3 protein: CASSLRTGTNEKLFF. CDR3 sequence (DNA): TGTGCCAGCAGTCTCCGGACAGGGACAAATGAAAAACTGTTTTTT.

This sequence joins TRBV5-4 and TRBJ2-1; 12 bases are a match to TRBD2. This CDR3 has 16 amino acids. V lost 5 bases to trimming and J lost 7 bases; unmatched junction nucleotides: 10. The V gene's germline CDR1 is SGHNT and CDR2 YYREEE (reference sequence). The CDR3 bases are TGTGCCAGCAGACAAATGCTAGCGGGGGGGCCGAATGAGCAGTTCTTC. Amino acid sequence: CASRQMLAGGPNEQFF.

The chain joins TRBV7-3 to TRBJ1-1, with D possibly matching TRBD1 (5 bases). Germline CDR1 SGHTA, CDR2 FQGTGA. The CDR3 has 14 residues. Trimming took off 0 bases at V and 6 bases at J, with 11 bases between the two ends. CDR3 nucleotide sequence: TGTGCCAGCAGCTTAACCCCCGACAGACCTGAAGCTTTCTTT. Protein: CASSLTPDRPEAFF.

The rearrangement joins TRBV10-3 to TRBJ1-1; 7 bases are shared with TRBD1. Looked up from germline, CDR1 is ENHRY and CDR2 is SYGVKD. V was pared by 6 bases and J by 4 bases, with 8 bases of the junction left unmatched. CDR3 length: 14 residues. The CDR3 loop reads CAISLTGEGTEAFF. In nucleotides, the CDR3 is TGTGCCATCAGCCTTACAGGGGAGGGCACTGAAGCTTTCTTT.

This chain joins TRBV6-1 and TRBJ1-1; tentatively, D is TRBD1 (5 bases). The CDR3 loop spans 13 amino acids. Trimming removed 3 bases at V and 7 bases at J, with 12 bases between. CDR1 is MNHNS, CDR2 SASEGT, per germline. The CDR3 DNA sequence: TGTGCCAGCAGTGACGGGCAGGGTTATGAAGCTTTCTTT. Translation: CASSDGQGYEAFF.

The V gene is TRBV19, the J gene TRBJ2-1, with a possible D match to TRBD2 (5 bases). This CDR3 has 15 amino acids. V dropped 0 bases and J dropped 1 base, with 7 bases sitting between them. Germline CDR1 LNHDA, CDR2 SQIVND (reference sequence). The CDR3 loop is CASSIDRGSYNEQFF. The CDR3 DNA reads TGTGCCAGTAGTATAGACAGAGGGTCCTACAATGAGCAGTTCTTC.

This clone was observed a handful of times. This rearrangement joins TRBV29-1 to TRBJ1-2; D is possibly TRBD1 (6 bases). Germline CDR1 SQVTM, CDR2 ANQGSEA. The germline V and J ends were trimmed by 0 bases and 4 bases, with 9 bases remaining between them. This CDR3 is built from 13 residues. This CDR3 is CSVEDGQSYGYTF. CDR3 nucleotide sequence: TGCAGCGTTGAAGACGGACAGAGCTATGGCTACACCTTC.

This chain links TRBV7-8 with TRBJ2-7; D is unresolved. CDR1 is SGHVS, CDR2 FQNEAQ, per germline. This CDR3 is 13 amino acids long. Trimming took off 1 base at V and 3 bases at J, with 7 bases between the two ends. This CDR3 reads CASSLGGNYEQYF. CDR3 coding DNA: TGTGCCAGCAGCTTAGGGGGAAACTACGAGCAGTACTTC.

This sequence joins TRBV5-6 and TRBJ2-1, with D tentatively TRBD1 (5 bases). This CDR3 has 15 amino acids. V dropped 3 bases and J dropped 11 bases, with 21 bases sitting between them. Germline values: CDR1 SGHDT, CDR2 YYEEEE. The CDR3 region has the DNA TGTGCCAGCAGCTCCCTGGCAGGGAAACTCAGCAAGCAGTTCTTC. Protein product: CASSSLAGKLSKQFF.